This is a list of T cell receptor beta chains from one sample in a study of shared clonotypes between healthy human individuals. The protocol was immunoSEQ multiplex PCR, while the TCRdb copy is restricted to in-frame clones and leaves out a portion. The sample lists about 2.1 million clones, just over 90% seen once, with less than 2% in the top ten. Material: naive CD8+ T cells from PBMCs. Source of these receptors: a man between 18 and 35 years old in good health. Some clones in this sample may be carry-over from other donors' samples. Both conserved end residues are trimmed from each CDR3. Some rows have no size entry. The others give once, few or many, or a class for an expanded clone.

CDR3aa	abundance	v_gene	j_gene
ASSFSAANEQF	once	TRBV27	TRBJ2-1
ASRSGVSNQPQH	few	TRBV19	TRBJ1-5
ASSGLTSGFFTDTQY	.	TRBV25-1	TRBJ2-3
ASSRGRSGTEAF	.	TRBV9	TRBJ1-1
ASSLRAGGIYNEQF	.	TRBV5-1	TRBJ2-1
AAGPGLGTGELF	.	TRBV30	TRBJ2-2
ASSDRTDTQY	.	TRBV28	TRBJ2-3
ASSLKGSPYEQY	.	TRBV7-9	TRBJ2-7
ASSVAREPSTDTQY	.	TRBV9	TRBJ2-3
AISEVGGQGIPH	.	TRBV10-3	TRBJ1-2
ASSESNLGAGEAF	.	TRBV10-2	TRBJ1-1
AFRGAGAPYEQF	.	TRBV30	TRBJ2-1
ASTSRAGNYGYT	.	TRBV27	TRBJ1-2
AWSVGGPSNNEQF	.	TRBV30	TRBJ2-1